This TCR beta chain was captured in a study of tumor-infiltrating lymphocytes in glioblastoma multiforme. Findings and caveats of the study: The T cells in this sample were not sorted into functional subsets. Clone frequencies may be distorted by unequal TCR transcripts per cell. TCR plus mutation findings rest on a single glioblastoma patient.

Multiple V-beta primers and a C-beta primer amplified TCRB from RNA. TCRB cDNA was made from 0.5 ug total RNA. A single record per CDR3 protein comes from TCRdb applying MiXCR to the multiplex PCR reads. The table has about 13,000 distinct CDR3 sequences, around 71% seen once. The CDR3 is 13 residues long. Trimming took 6 bases from V and 13 from J, leaving 18 bases between them. Germline values: CDR1 WNHNN, CDR2 SYGVQD (reference sequence). Remarks on this clonotype: Its target is unknown.

The receptor was derived from a male donor with glioblastoma. The chain links TRBV10-1 to TRBJ2-2, with D uncertain. Sequencing used brain tumor tissue. Here the CDR3 reads CASSPENTWGLFF. As DNA, the CDR3 is TGCGCCAGCAGCCCAGAGAACACCTGGGGGCTGTTTTTT.